These 3 T cell receptor beta chains share one sample of origin, sequenced in a study of T-cell reconstitution after alpha-beta-depleted transplantation in children. Construction of the TCRbeta library involved unique molecular identifiers. TCRdb recomputed calls from the PCR reads with MiXCR, one row per CDR3 protein. The top ten clones hold approximately 5% of a sample with more than 200,000 distinct CDR3 sequences, approximately 9.7% of them seen once. Material: PBMCs from the stem cell graft donor, obtained from the stem cell graft. The receptors shown here come from a human donor who donated a stem cell graft to a child with SCID.

This clonotype was found many times. The chain carries TRBV10-1 and TRBJ1-1; D is uncertain. Trimming took 6 bases from V and 7 from J, leaving 12 bases between them. From germline, CDR1 is WNHNN and CDR2 SYGVQD (reference sequence). This CDR3 contains 12 residues. The CDR3 sequence is CASRSGRIEAFF. In nucleotides, the CDR3 is TGCGCCAGCAGATCCGGACGGATTGAAGCTTTCTTT.

The sample holds many counts of this clonotype. This rearrangement joins TRBV7-9 to TRBJ1-5, with D uncertain. Trimming left V 5 bases short and J 7 bases short, with 12 bases between. The CDR3 is 13 amino acids. Germline values: CDR1 SEHNR, CDR2 FQNEAQ (reference sequence). CDR3 sequence reads: CASSPGLAQPQHF. In DNA form, the CDR3 reads TGTGCCAGCAGCCCCGGGTTGGCACAGCCCCAGCATTTT.

In this sample, this clonotype turned up many times. This rearrangement joins TRBV5-1 to TRBJ1-1; D possibly corresponds to TRBD1 (5 bases). CDR1 is SGHRS, CDR2 YFSETQ, per germline. The CDR3 consists of 14 residues. Between the trimmed V and J ends, which lost 4 bases and 4 bases, there was a span of 14 bases. CDR3 in amino acids: CASSPQGGITEAFF. In DNA, the CDR3 is TGCGCCAGCAGCCCCCAGGGTGGAATCACTGAAGCTTTCTTT. Using reference TRBV5-1 and TRBJ1-1 for the parts outside the CDR3, the full variable domain is KAGVTQTPRYLIKTRGQQVTLSCSPISGHRSVSWYQQTPGQGLQFLFEYFSETQRNKGNFPGRFSGRQFSNSRSEMNVSTLELGDSALYLCASSPQGGITEAFFGQGTRLTVV.